This entry lists 21 T cell receptor beta chains sequenced from one sample in a study of CD8 T cells in ankylosing spondylitis. Study outcomes and limitations: About 8 highly homologous variants made up a TCR beta motif, and this motif appeared characteristic of ankylosing spondylitis blood.

TCRdb independently ran MiXCR on the 5' RACE reads; one entry per CDR3 protein. The sample consists of 350,000 or so distinct CDR3 sequences, roughly 8% of them appearing once. These receptors' antigens are unknown. What was sequenced was blood, either unsorted or a sorted T cell fraction (not recorded which). Source of these receptors: a male donor with ankylosing spondylitis.

The chain employs TRBV7-2 and TRBJ2-1; TRBD2 might be the D (6 bases). This CDR3 spans 15 amino acids. Germline V CDR1 and CDR2: SGHTA, FQGNSA. Trimming left V 7 bases short and J 3 bases short, with 16 bases between. The CDR3, as DNA: TGTGCCAGCATCCAGAGGGGAGGTCGCTACAATGAGCAGTTCTTC. Residues: CASIQRGGRYNEQFF.

J is TRBJ2-1 and V is TRBV3-1, with a possible D match to TRBD2 (6 bases). The CDR3 sequence is 16 residues long. V lost 6 bases, J lost 3 bases, and 18 bases lay in between. CDR1 is LGHDT, CDR2 YNNKEL, per germline (reference sequence). CDR3 bases: TGTGCCAGCAGTCTCATAGCGGACTACAACTACAATGAGCAGTTCTTC. Its translation is CASSLIADYNYNEQFF.

This clonotype came up many times. The chain links TRBV29-1 to TRBJ2-5; the D gene is possibly TRBD1 (5 bases). Trimming pared 3 bases from V and 2 bases from J, leaving 10 bases between. Germline assignment: CDR1 SQVTM and CDR2 ANQGSEA. There are 13 residues in the CDR3. The CDR3 region is CSVDQGGQETQYF. The CDR3 DNA sequence: TGCAGCGTTGACCAGGGTGGGCAAGAGACCCAGTACTTC.

There are a few counts of this clonotype. This sequence joins TRBV12-5 and TRBJ2-1, with TRBD1 identical over 7 bases. After removal of 1 base from V and 3 bases from J, the junction contained 3 bases not matched to a gene. CDR3 length: 15 amino acids. Looked up from germline, CDR1 is LGHNT and CDR2 is FRNRAP. The CDR3 reads CASGLGTGLYNEQFF. The CDR3 region has the DNA TGTGCTAGTGGTTTGGGGACAGGCCTCTACAATGAGCAGTTCTTC.

This CDR3 reads CASASSGRAYEQYF. The DNA for the CDR3 is TGTGCCAGCGCATCTAGCGGGAGGGCCTACGAGCAGTACTTC. The chain combines TRBV12-3 or TRBV12-4 with TRBJ2-7; 12 nucleotides match TRBD2. Germline trimming cut 8 bases from V and 2 bases from J; bases unmatched to any gene: 4. The CDR3 consists of 14 residues.

CDR3 sequence: CASSLSVGDTQYF. The CDR3 DNA reads TGCGCCAGCAGCTTGTCTGTGGGAGATACGCAGTATTTT. The V gene is TRBV5-1, the J gene TRBJ2-3; D not resolved. In germline, CDR1 is SGHRS, CDR2 YFSETQ. Trimming took off 1 base at V and 5 bases at J, with 8 bases between the two ends. This CDR3 spans 13 amino acids.

V usage is TRBV7-2 and J usage is TRBJ2-7; D is unclear. Trimming took 3 bases from V and 5 from J, leaving 11 bases between them. The CDR3 is 13 amino acids. The germline V gene has CDR1 SGHTA and CDR2 FQGNSA. The CDR3: CASSFSVSHEQYF. CDR3 coding DNA: TGTGCCAGCAGCTTTTCGGTTTCCCACGAGCAGTACTTC. The complete variable domain, with remaining parts taken from reference TRBV7-2 and TRBJ2-7, reads GAGVSQSPSNKVTEKGKDVELRCDPISGHTALYWYRQSLGQGLEFLIYFQGNSAPDKSGLPSDRFSAERTGGSVSTLTIQRTQQEDSAVYLCASSFSVSHEQYFGPGTRLTVT.

This clonotype was found a few times. This chain links TRBV20-1 with TRBJ1-4; 7 nucleotides agree with TRBD1. The junction had 8 bases not matched to a gene; V was cut back by 5 bases and J by 8 bases. The CDR3 extends over 13 amino acids. Germline values: CDR1 DFQATT, CDR2 SNEGSKA (reference sequence). The CDR3 bases are TGCAGTGCTTCGACAGGGCGACAAGAAAAACTGTTTTTT. Translated, it gives CSASTGRQEKLFF.

This clonotype was observed many times. The genes are TRBV27 and TRBJ1-3; D remains unclear. V was pared by 3 bases and J by 6 bases, with 21 bases between. There are 17 residues in the CDR3. Germline values: CDR1 MNHEY, CDR2 SMNVEV (reference sequence). The CDR3 region has the DNA TGTGCCAGCAGTTTCCGACTTGTGGAAGGGTTCGAAAACACCATATATTTT. It yields the protein CASSFRLVEGFENTIYF.

The CDR3 DNA reads as TGCAGCGTTAGGGGACGGGCCTACGAGCAGTACTTC. It specifies CSVRGRAYEQYF. J is TRBJ2-7 and V is TRBV29-1, with D perhaps assigned TRBD1 or TRBD2 (5 bases each). CDR3 length: 12 amino acids. Germline V gene data show CDR1 as SQVTM and CDR2 as ANQGSEA. The V end was cut by 5 bases, the J end by 2 bases, with 10 bases between.

This clonotype was counted ten times or more. The chain couples TRBV6-1 to TRBJ2-7, with 8 bases lining up with TRBD1. CDR3 size: 15 residues. The V gene end was trimmed by 6 bases and the J gene end by 1 base; junction bases not matched to a gene: 8. Germline V gene lookup returns CDR1 MNHNS and CDR2 SASEGT. CDR3 in DNA: TGTGCCAGCAGGTCGGACAGGGTGGGGTCCTACGAGCAGTACTTC. This encodes CASRSDRVGSYEQYF.

The rearrangement links TRBV12-3 or TRBV12-4 to TRBJ2-1; no reliable D call. V lost 2 bases to trimming and J lost 2 bases, with 13 bases between them. This CDR3 has 16 amino acids. CDR3 region: CASSLFSATTYNEQFF. The CDR3 DNA is TGTGCCAGCAGTTTATTTTCTGCTACCACCTACAATGAGCAGTTCTTC.

This clonotype occurred a few times. The V and J genes are TRBV5-8 and TRBJ1-2, with unresolved D. Trimming pared 1 base from V and 5 bases from J, leaving 6 bases between. CDR3 length: 12 residues. In germline, CDR1 is SGHTS, CDR2 YDEGEE. In nucleotides, the CDR3 is TGTGCCAGCAGCTTGCTGAAATATGGCTACACCTTC. Translation gives CASSLLKYGYTF.

This clonotype was recorded once. The chain employs TRBV9 and TRBJ1-5, with 7 bases aligning to TRBD1. Trimming cost V 4 bases and J 5 bases; bases outside gene matches: 9. CDR3 size: 15 residues. Germline assignment: CDR1 SGDLS and CDR2 YYNGEE. The CDR3 spells CASSLQGPDDQPQHF. CDR3 DNA sequence: TGTGCCAGCAGCCTACAGGGGCCTGATGATCAGCCCCAGCATTTT. The full variable domain, with the rest looked up from reference TRBV9 and TRBJ1-5, is DSGVTQTPKHLITATGQRVTLRCSPRSGDLSVYWYQQSLDQGLQFLIQYYNGEERAKGNILERFSAQQFPDLHSELNLSSLELGDSALYFCASSLQGPDDQPQHFGDGTRLSIL.

This clonotype has a handful of counts. The chain uses TRBV20-1 and TRBJ2-1; D is possibly TRBD1 (6 bases). Germline loops: CDR1 DFQATT, CDR2 SNEGSKA (reference sequence). V lost 3 bases and J lost 4, with 10 bases in between. CDR3 size: 13 residues. Written as DNA, the CDR3 is TGCAGTGCTAGCTACAGGGCTTACAATGAGCAGTTCTTC. Protein: CSASYRAYNEQFF.

This clonotype came up a few times. The rearrangement uses TRBV20-1 and TRBJ2-5, with D perhaps TRBD2 (6 bases). CDR1 and CDR2 (germline): DFQATT, SNEGSKA (reference sequence). This CDR3 is built from 15 residues. V was cut by 1 base and J by 5 bases, with 17 bases left in between. In nucleotides, the CDR3 is TGCAGTGCTAGAGCCCCCCCGGAAGGGAGGGAGACCCAGTACTTC. It translates to CSARAPPEGRETQYF.

In its sample, this clonotype was seen a few times. The chain carries TRBV12-3 or TRBV12-4 and TRBJ2-1; D call uncertain. V was shortened by 5 bases and J by 3 bases, with 8 bases between the two germline ends. The CDR3 runs to 13 residues. CDR3 coding DNA: TGTGCCAGCAGTAAAGACGGCTACAATGAGCAGTTCTTC. Translating gives CASSKDGYNEQFF.

The sample holds a few counts of this clonotype. The J gene is TRBJ2-1, the V gene TRBV7-9; TRBD2 matches at 11 bases. The CDR3 totals 16 residues. Germline V gene data show CDR1 as SEHNR and CDR2 as FQNEAQ (reference sequence). Trimming took 5 bases from V and 8 from J; bases not matched to a gene: 11. CDR3 region: CASSLPTSGKNDEQFF. The CDR3 DNA is TGTGCCAGCAGCCTACCGACTAGCGGGAAGAACGATGAGCAGTTCTTC.

The rearrangement joins TRBV5-1 to TRBJ2-7; the D gene is possibly TRBD1 (5 bases). Germline V gives CDR1 SGHRS, CDR2 YFSETQ. The CDR3 consists of 15 residues. V lost 3 bases and J lost 4, with 17 bases in between. The CDR3 DNA sequence: TGCGCCAGCAGCTCCTCCCAGGGAATTGGGTACGAGCAGTACTTC. Its translation: CASSSSQGIGYEQYF. Drawing the rest from reference TRBV5-1 and TRBJ2-7, the complete variable domain is KAGVTQTPRYLIKTRGQQVTLSCSPISGHRSVSWYQQTPGQGLQFLFEYFSETQRNKGNFPGRFSGRQFSNSRSEMNVSTLELGDSALYLCASSSSQGIGYEQYFGPGTRLTVT.

This chain uses TRBV7-2 with TRBJ2-7, with 9 bases aligning to TRBD2. V lost 5 bases, J lost 4 bases, and 12 bases stayed unmatched. Germline V gene sequence: CDR1 SGHTA, CDR2 FQGNSA. This CDR3 region has 16 residues. DNA for the CDR3: TGTGCCAGCAGCCTAAGGGCGGGGGGGGTGAAATACGAGCAGTACTTC. Translated: CASSLRAGGVKYEQYF.

This clonotype has a count of ten or more. V usage is TRBV29-1 and J usage is TRBJ2-7, with D unclear. Germline CDR1 SQVTM, CDR2 ANQGSEA. Trimming left V 7 bases short and J 3 bases short, with 10 bases between. There are 11 residues in the CDR3. The CDR3 reads CSATISYEQYF. CDR3 bases: TGCAGCGCTACGATAAGCTACGAGCAGTACTTC.